These T cell receptor beta chains were read from a single sample in a study of T-cell memory formation after mild COVID-19. In TCRdb, the 5' RACE reads were re-called with MiXCR into one record per CDR3 protein. Altogether a few hundred thousand distinct CDR3 sequences are present, more than 8% being singletons, with the ten largest covering 22%. The material sequenced was PBMCs or a T cell subset sorted from them (not recorded which). The receptors here all came from a young man who had mild COVID-19 (a few samples of this study predate the infection). Cell type and time point are not known. Both conserved end residues are part of each CDR3. The D gene is left open where the match is weak. Only some rows state a clone size, as once, few, many or a class for expanded clones.

cdr3_length	j_call	clone_size	d_call	v_call	cdr3_nt	cdr3_aa
17	TRBJ1-2	.	TRBD1	TRBV5-1	TGCGCCAGCAGCTTGGGGACGGACAGGGGAACTAACTATGGCTACACCTTC	CASSLGTDRGTNYGYTF
16	TRBJ1-4	.	TRBD1	TRBV5-1	TGCGCCAGCAGCCCGAACCCAGGACAGGTTGGAGAAAAACTGTTTTTT	CASSPNPGQVGEKLFF
11	TRBJ1-1	.	.	TRBV18	TGTGCCAGCTCTCAACAGCTCGAAGCTTTCTTT	CASSQQLEAFF
14	TRBJ1-6	few	TRBD1	TRBV9	TGTGCCAGCAGCAAGACAGGGGATAATTCACCCCTCCACTTT	CASSKTGDNSPLHF
14	TRBJ2-7	.	.	TRBV25-1	TGTGCCAGCAGTGAACCCGCGGAGGCCAACGAGCAGTACTTC	CASSEPAEANEQYF
15	TRBJ2-5	.	.	TRBV5-1	TGCGCCAGCAGCTTAGGATTCGTCGTTGAAGAGACCCAGTACTTC	CASSLGFVVEETQYF
15	TRBJ1-6	few	TRBD1	TRBV9	TGTGCCAGCAGCGTAGGGACAGGGAGAAATTCACCCCTCCACTTT	CASSVGTGRNSPLHF
16	TRBJ2-3	many	.	TRBV4-1	TGCGCCAGCAGCCAAGTAGTCGGGGGGCTGACAGATACGCAGTATTTT	CASSQVVGGLTDTQYF
17	TRBJ1-4	.	TRBD1	TRBV15	TGTGCCACCAGCAGCCTGTTAACCGGGACAGTCAATGAAAAACTGTTTTTT	CATSSLLTGTVNEKLFF
14	TRBJ2-7	few	TRBD1	TRBV5-1	TGCGCCAGCAGCTTCGGGACAGACAAAACCCAGCAGTACTTC	CASSFGTDKTQQYF
13	TRBJ2-7	.	TRBD1	TRBV5-1	TGCGCCAGCAGCTCTACAGGGGGCGGCGAGCAGTACTTC	CASSSTGGGEQYF
14	TRBJ2-2	.	.	TRBV7-3	TGTGCCAGCAGCCCGGGAGTAGTCACCGGGGAGCTGTTTTTT	CASSPGVVTGELFF
15	TRBJ2-3	few	.	TRBV5-6	TGTGCCAGCAGCTCTACAGGGATATGGACAGATACGCAGTATTTT	CASSSTGIWTDTQYF
13	TRBJ2-3	few	TRBD2	TRBV20-1	TGCAGTGAAAGCGGGGGTAGCACAGATACGCAGTATTTT	CSESGGSTDTQYF
16	TRBJ2-7	few	TRBD2	TRBV6-5	TGTGCCAGCAGTCTCCTCCCAGGGAGGGGTTCAGGCGAGCAGTACTTC	CASSLLPGRGSGEQYF
15	TRBJ1-1	.	.	TRBV28	TGTGCCAGCAGTTCCCGTGGGGGGAGGGACACTGAAGCTTTCTTT	CASSSRGGRDTEAFF
12	TRBJ2-3	many	.	TRBV5-1	TGCGCCAGCAGCTTGTCTTCCGATACGCAGTATTTT	CASSLSSDTQYF
15	TRBJ1-1	.	TRBD1	TRBV5-5	TGTGCCAGCAGCTTGGGGCCTACAGGGGGCACTGAAGCTTTCTTT	CASSLGPTGGTEAFF
15	TRBJ1-6	.	TRBD1	TRBV7-9	TGTGCCAGCAGAAAAGGGGGACAGTTCGATTCACCCCTCCACTTT	CASRKGGQFDSPLHF
11	TRBJ2-1	.	.	TRBV25-1	TGTGCCAGCAGTGAGTTCGATGAGCAGTTCTTC	CASSEFDEQFF
14	TRBJ2-5	many	.	TRBV18	TGTGCCAGCTCACCACAAAGTGTCCAAGAGACCCAGTACTTC	CASSPQSVQETQYF
10	TRBJ2-2	few	.	TRBV12-3/TRBV12-4	TGTGCCAGCGTTCCTGGGGAGCTGTTTTTT	CASVPGELFF
16	TRBJ1-1	.	.	TRBV7-3	TGTGCCAGTGCACCGAGGAACCTAGGGTTGAACACTGAAGCTTTCTTT	CASAPRNLGLNTEAFF
14	TRBJ1-1	.	TRBD1	TRBV5-1	TGCGCCAGCAGCGACACAGGGGAGTACACTGAAGCTTTCTTT	CASSDTGEYTEAFF
15	TRBJ2-1	few	.	TRBV5-1	TGCGCCAGCAGCCGCGGCTGGAGTAGAGACAATGAGCAGTTCTTC	CASSRGWSRDNEQFF
16	TRBJ2-3	.	TRBD2	TRBV7-2	TGTGCCAGCAGCCTGTACCTAGCGGGGGGCGCGGATACGCAGTATTTT	CASSLYLAGGADTQYF
13	TRBJ2-1	.	.	TRBV3-1	TGTGCCAGCAGCCAAGGTCGGAGAGATGAGCAGTTCTTC	CASSQGRRDEQFF
19	TRBJ2-5	few	TRBD1	TRBV7-9	TGTGCCAGCAGCTCCCCCACACATCATACGGACAGGCGAGAAGAGACCCAGTACTTC	CASSSPTHHTDRREETQYF
15	TRBJ1-6	.	.	TRBV7-9	TGTGCCAGCAGCTTAGGTGTTGGCTATAATTCACCCCTCCACTTT	CASSLGVGYNSPLHF
16	TRBJ1-1	.	TRBD1	TRBV5-1	TGCGCCAGCACCCTGGGGACAGGGGTTTGGAACACTGAAGCTTTCTTT	CASTLGTGVWNTEAFF
16	TRBJ2-3	few	.	TRBV7-9	TGTGCCAGCAGCTCCCGGGACACTTCTAGCACAGATACGCAGTATTTT	CASSSRDTSSTDTQYF
15	TRBJ1-5	few	TRBD1	TRBV5-5	TGTGCCAGCAGCCGAGAGGGACAGGGGCTGCAGCCCCAGCATTTT	CASSREGQGLQPQHF
16	TRBJ2-1	.	TRBD2	TRBV15	TGTGCCACCAGCAGAGCGCGGGGGGCCTCCTACAATGAGCAGTTCTTC	CATSRARGASYNEQFF
14	TRBJ2-3	.	.	TRBV9	TGTGCCAGCAGCCCCAGACCGACACCAGATACGCAGTATTTT	CASSPRPTPDTQYF
13	TRBJ1-3	few	TRBD1	TRBV29-1	TGCAGCGCGACAGGGATCTCTGGAAACACCATATATTTT	CSATGISGNTIYF
11	TRBJ2-3	few	.	TRBV10-2	TGCGCCAGCAGTGATGGGGGTACGCAGTTTTTT	CASSDGGTQFF
13	TRBJ2-5	many	TRBD2	TRBV12-3/TRBV12-4	TGTGCCAGCACCCCGGGCGGGGGAGAGACCCAGTACTTC	CASTPGGGETQYF
13	TRBJ2-2	.	.	TRBV20-1	TGCAGTGCTAGACCCGACAACACCGGGGAGCTGTTTTTT	CSARPDNTGELFF
13	TRBJ1-1	many	.	TRBV7-9	TGTGCCAGCAGCTCTTCCGGTGGCACTGAAGCTTTCTTT	CASSSSGGTEAFF
15	TRBJ2-3	.	.	TRBV7-2	TGTGCCAGCAGCTTTCAATCGGGGGTCACAGATACGCAGTATTTT	CASSFQSGVTDTQYF
16	TRBJ2-3	few	.	TRBV7-3	TGTGCCAGCAGCCTCCGTGGGGGGTCTAGCACAGATACGCAGTATTTT	CASSLRGGSSTDTQYF
13	TRBJ2-5	.	.	TRBV11-2	TGTGCCAGCAGCTTTCGGCCTAGAGAGACCCAGTACTTC	CASSFRPRETQYF
17	TRBJ2-3	few	TRBD2	TRBV4-1	TGCGCCAGCAGCCAAGCGGGACTAGCGGGGGCCACAGATACGCAGTATTTT	CASSQAGLAGATDTQYF
17	TRBJ2-3	.	TRBD2	TRBV5-1	TGCGCCAGCAGCCTGATTGCGGGACTAGCGGGAGGGGATACGCAGTATTTT	CASSLIAGLAGGDTQYF
17	TRBJ1-1	few	.	TRBV7-8	TGTGCCAGCAGCCCCCTAGTGCCTGGGCAAATGAACACTGAAGCTTTCTTT	CASSPLVPGQMNTEAFF
16	TRBJ1-1	few	TRBD1	TRBV7-9	TGTGCCAGCAGCTCAACCGGGACAGGGCCGAACACTGAAGCTTTCTTT	CASSSTGTGPNTEAFF
15	TRBJ2-7	once	.	TRBV11-2	TGTGCCAGCAGCTTAGGTTCGGGGAATGCCTACGAGCAGTACTTC	CASSLGSGNAYEQYF
14	TRBJ2-5	few	TRBD2	TRBV7-6	TGTGCCAGCAGCTTATATCGGGGGGAAGAGACCCAGTACTTC	CASSLYRGEETQYF
14	TRBJ2-7	few	.	TRBV7-2	TGTGCCAGCAGCTCCCCCGGGACCTCCTACGAGCAGTACTTC	CASSSPGTSYEQYF
15	TRBJ2-3	few	TRBD1	TRBV6-5	TGTGCCAGCAGACGTGGGACAGCGAGCACAGATACGCAGTATTTT	CASRRGTASTDTQYF
15	TRBJ2-1	.	TRBD2	TRBV5-1	TGCGCCAGCAGCTTCGCGGGGGGGCCATGGAATGAGCAGTTCTTC	CASSFAGGPWNEQFF
15	TRBJ2-1	.	TRBD2	TRBV7-2	TGTGCCAGCGGCGCGGGACTAGCGGGCTACAATGAGCAGTTCTTC	CASGAGLAGYNEQFF
16	TRBJ2-1	few	TRBD1	TRBV20-1	TGCAGTGCTCTAGGGGGGAGGACAGGGGCTTACAATGAGCAGTTCTTC	CSALGGRTGAYNEQFF
11	TRBJ1-2	.	.	TRBV20-1	TGCAGTGCTCCCCGGGACTATGGCTACACCTTC	CSAPRDYGYTF
16	TRBJ2-3	few	.	TRBV29-1	TGCAGCGCCACCCGGGGGTGGGGCGCGAGGACAGATACGCAGTATTTT	CSATRGWGARTDTQYF
15	TRBJ2-4	few	.	TRBV27	TGTGCCAGCAGTTTAACAGGGTCTCCCAAAAACATTCAGTACTTC	CASSLTGSPKNIQYF
16	TRBJ1-1	few	.	TRBV6-2/TRBV6-3	TGTGCCAGCGCACCTTCACTTCATAAGGGGAACACTGAAGCTTTCTTT	CASAPSLHKGNTEAFF
14	TRBJ2-1	few	.	TRBV12-3/TRBV12-4	TGTGCCAGCAGTCCGGGTAGCGCCTACAATGAGCAGTTCTTC	CASSPGSAYNEQFF
15	TRBJ1-3	few	.	TRBV4-3	TGCGCCAGCAGCCAAGACCAGGGTGCTGGAAACACCATATATTTT	CASSQDQGAGNTIYF